One and the same sample provided the 2 T cell receptor beta chains below, sequenced in a study of T cells after yellow fever vaccination. TCRdb used MiXCR to reprocess the 5' RACE reads, holding one entry per CDR3 protein. The sample includes a few hundred thousand distinct CDR3 sequences, 4.1% of them seen just once. The starting material was PBMCs, obtained 5 days after the yellow fever booster vaccination. Every receptor here comes from a man in his late teens or twenties who received the YFV17D yellow fever vaccine.

This clonotype came up a few times. V is TRBV5-1 and J is TRBJ1-2; D gene ambiguous. This CDR3 spans 14 amino acids. Germline loops: CDR1 SGHRS, CDR2 YFSETQ. Trimming removed 0 bases from V and 0 bases from J, with 6 bases in between. The DNA of the CDR3 is TGCGCCAGCAGCTTGGTTACAGCTAACTATGGCTACACCTTC. Amino acid sequence: CASSLVTANYGYTF.

This clonotype appeared many times. The limits of the CDR3 on the DNA are not certain, so only TCRdb's listed CDR3 is given. J is TRBJ2-2 and V is TRBV6-6; whether TRBD1, the table's D call, matches the DNA was not checked. CDR1 and CDR2 from the germline V gene are MNHNY and SVGAGI (reference sequence). The CDR3 numbers 15 amino acids, ends counted. The CDR3 here is CASSTSASGVGELFF.